Presented here are 19 T cell receptor beta chains from one specimen sequenced in a study of blood T cell repertoires in COVID-19. Repertoires were generated with immunoSEQ multiplex PCR, while TCRdb's copy carries only in-frame clones and drops some. The sample includes 300,000 to 350,000 clones, nearly 90% seen only once; the top ten take approximately 4%. Sequencing used PBMCs or T cells enriched from blood (not recorded which). The receptor source for this set is a woman between 18 and 29 years old with acute COVID-19.

This clone was seen a single time. This sample includes further DNA sequences coding for the same CDR3. The chain recombines TRBV7-2 with TRBJ2-1; D not resolved. The CDR3 spans 15 residues. Trimming took 1 base from V and 2 from J, leaving 9 bases between them. CDR1 and CDR2 from the germline V gene are SGHTA and FQGNSA. The CDR3 region has the DNA TGTGCCAGCAGCTTAGTAGCCGGAACCTACAATGAGCAGTTCTTC. Protein: CASSLVAGTYNEQFF.

This clone is a singleton in its sample. The chain carries TRBV7-9 and TRBJ2-1, with 14 positions matching TRBD2. This CDR3 contains 19 residues. V was pared by 5 bases and J by 0 bases, with 9 bases of the junction left unmatched. Looked up from germline, CDR1 is SEHNR and CDR2 is FQNEAQ (reference sequence). Here the CDR3 reads CASSTGGLAGARSYNEQFF. The CDR3 region has the DNA TGTGCCAGCAGCACAGGGGGACTAGCGGGAGCCCGCTCCTACAATGAGCAGTTCTTC.

V gene TRBV7-3 combines with J gene TRBJ2-7, with 9 bases matching TRBD1. J lost 6 bases, V lost 5 bases, and 5 bases had no gene match. This CDR3 has 13 amino acids. Germline V gene sequence: CDR1 SGHTA, CDR2 FQGTGA. The CDR3 DNA sequence: TGTGCCAGCAGCCCCGACAGGGGGAGCGAGCAGTACTTC. Residues: CASSPDRGSEQYF.

The V and J genes are TRBV19 and TRBJ2-1; 10 bases match TRBD2. The CDR3 is 15 amino acids. Germline loops: CDR1 LNHDA, CDR2 SQIVND (reference sequence). The V gene end was trimmed by 9 bases and the J gene end by 0 bases; junction bases not matched to a gene: 5. CDR3 in amino acids: CASGTSVSSYNEQFF. The CDR3 nucleotides read TGTGCCAGCGGGACTAGCGTCAGCTCCTACAATGAGCAGTTCTTC.

J is TRBJ2-1 and V is TRBV9; D is possibly TRBD2 (6 bases). Looked up from germline, CDR1 is SGDLS and CDR2 is YYNGEE. The CDR3 totals 15 residues. V lost 0 bases and J 8 bases, leaving 15 bases between the germline ends. The CDR3 DNA reads as TGTGCCAGCAGCGTAGAGGGACTGCAACTTGATGAGCAGTTCTTC. Translation: CASSVEGLQLDEQFF.

The V and J genes are TRBV11-1 and TRBJ2-1; D remains ambiguous. Germline CDR1 and CDR2: SGHAT and FQDESV (reference sequence). Deletions cut 4 bases from V and 9 bases from J, with 7 bases between. The CDR3 is 11 amino acids. The CDR3 is CASSSGGEQFF. CDR3 DNA: TGTGCCAGCAGCTCCGGCGGTGAGCAGTTCTTC. Together with reference TRBV11-1 and TRBJ2-1, the CDR3 gives the full variable domain: EAEVAQSPRYKITEKSQAVAFWCDPISGHATLYWYRQILGQGPELLVQFQDESVVDDSQLPKDRFSAERLKGVDSTLKIQPAELGDSAMYLCASSSGGEQFFGPGTRLTVL.

The chain recombines TRBV19 with TRBJ2-7; the D gene is possibly TRBD1 (7 bases). Germline values: CDR1 LNHDA, CDR2 SQIVND (reference sequence). The V and J ends lost 5 bases and 4 bases respectively, with 18 bases between them. The CDR3 is 15 amino acids. The CDR3: CASSVRRTGGYEQYF. CDR3 coding DNA: TGTGCCAGTAGTGTCAGGAGGACAGGAGGGTACGAGCAGTACTTC.

J is TRBJ2-7 and V is TRBV18, with 8 bases fitting TRBD2. This CDR3 comprises 16 residues. Looked up from germline, CDR1 is KGHSH and CDR2 is LQKENI. Unmatched junction bases numbered 12, after V lost 3 bases and J lost 5 bases. The CDR3 region is CASSPRGRTGGDEQYF. CDR3 DNA: TGTGCCAGCTCACCGCGGGGAAGGACGGGAGGGGACGAGCAGTACTTC. Using reference TRBV18 and TRBJ2-7 for the parts outside the CDR3, the full variable domain is NAGVMQNPRHLVRRRGQEARLRCSPMKGHSHVYWYRQLPEEGLKFMVYLQKENIIDESGMPKERFSAEFPKEGPSILRIQQVVRGDSAAYFCASSPRGRTGGDEQYFGPGTRLTVT.

The chain employs TRBV14 and TRBJ1-3; unclear D gene. The germline V gene has CDR1 SGHDN and CDR2 FVKESK. V lost 7 bases, J lost 0 bases, and 10 bases lay in between. CDR3 length: 14 amino acids. This chain's CDR3 is CASITGGSGNTIYF. As DNA, the CDR3 is TGTGCCAGCATTACGGGAGGCTCTGGAAACACCATATATTTT. Looking up the rest from reference TRBV14 and TRBJ1-3 gives the full variable domain: EAGVTQFPSHSVIEKGQTVTLRCDPISGHDNLYWYRRVMGKEIKFLLHFVKESKQDESGMPNNRFLAERTGGTYSTLKVQPAELEDSGVYFCASITGGSGNTIYFGEGSWLTVV.

This rearrangement joins TRBV19 to TRBJ1-1; 8 bases agree with TRBD1. The CDR3 has 16 amino acids. J gave up 0 bases and V 4 bases, and 7 bases lay outside the gene matches. CDR1 LNHDA and CDR2 SQIVND come from the germline V gene (reference sequence). The CDR3 coding sequence is TGTGCCAGTAGTAGATACGGGACAGGAATGAACACTGAAGCTTTCTTT. It specifies CASSRYGTGMNTEAFF.

This clone was seen a few times. The V gene is TRBV9, the J gene TRBJ1-1, with D uncertain. Trimming stripped 5 bases from V and 5 bases from J, with 10 bases between. The CDR3 consists of 12 residues. Germline CDR1 SGDLS, CDR2 YYNGEE. The CDR3 DNA follows: TGTGCCAGCAGTAGATCTGTGACTGAAGCTTTCTTT. Translation gives CASSRSVTEAFF.

CDR3 region: CASSEAATQINYGYTF. CDR3 DNA sequence: TGTGCCAGCAGTGAAGCAGCGACCCAAATTAACTATGGCTACACCTTC. The chain is built from TRBV2 and TRBJ1-2; D is uncertain. The CDR3 is 16 amino acids. Trimming shortened V by 0 bases and J by 1 base, and 12 bases separated the two germline ends. Germline values: CDR1 SNHLY, CDR2 FYNNEI.

This chain uses TRBV28 with TRBJ1-5, with D tentatively TRBD1 (6 bases). V gave up 7 bases and J gave up 7 bases, with 17 bases separating them. Germline CDR1 MDHEN, CDR2 SYDVKM. The CDR3 is 14 amino acids. CDR3 region: CASTQGGGGQPQHF. CDR3 in DNA: TGTGCCAGCACCCAAGGAGGGGGGGGCCAGCCCCAGCATTTT.

A single count supports this clone. The chain couples TRBV25-1 to TRBJ2-3; 9 bases map to TRBD2. The CDR3 is 15 amino acids. With 2 bases clipped from V and 5 bases from J, the junction kept 5 bases outside the gene matches. Germline assignment: CDR1 MGHDK and CDR2 SYGVNS. CDR3 DNA sequence: TGTGCCAGCAGTGAAGCGGGAGGGCTCGAAGATACGCAGTATTTT. Amino acid sequence: CASSEAGGLEDTQYF.

This sequence joins TRBV7-9 and TRBJ2-1; 10 bases fit TRBD2. CDR3 length: 17 amino acids. J gave up 7 bases and V 4 bases, and 13 bases lay outside the gene matches. Germline V gene lookup returns CDR1 SEHNR and CDR2 FQNEAQ (reference sequence). CDR3 bases: TGTGCCAGCAGCTCACACTCTCTAGCGGGAGTTTGTAATGAGCAGTTCTTC. This gives the protein CASSSHSLAGVCNEQFF.

The J gene is TRBJ2-5, the V gene TRBV9, with 10 positions matching TRBD2. The CDR3 is 17 residues long. CDR1 and CDR2 (germline): SGDLS, YYNGEE. V gave up 1 base and J gave up 4 bases; unmatched junction bases: 10. CDR3 nucleotides: TGTGCCAGCAGCGTACTCCCTAGCGGGAGTTTGAGAGAGACCCAGTACTTC. It translates to CASSVLPSGSLRETQYF.

The chain combines TRBV28 with TRBJ1-5; D unclear. Germline V gives CDR1 MDHEN, CDR2 SYDVKM. This CDR3 is 14 amino acids long. The V gene lost 6 bases and the J gene lost 0 bases, with 9 bases spanning the gap. CDR3 nucleotides: TGTGCCAGCAGCCCTTACAATAGCAATCAGCCCCAGCATTTT. This sequence encodes CASSPYNSNQPQHF. The full variable domain, its missing parts supplied by reference TRBV28 and TRBJ1-5, is DVKVTQSSRYLVKRTGEKVFLECVQDMDHENMFWYRQDPGLGLRLIYFSYDVKMKEKGDIPEGYSVSREKKERFSLILESASTNQTSMYLCASSPYNSNQPQHFGDGTRLSIL.

This chain uses TRBV28 with TRBJ1-1; D is possibly TRBD1 (5 bases). Trimming left V 7 bases short and J 7 bases short, with 16 bases between. The CDR3 is made up of 13 amino acids. The germline V gene encodes CDR1 MDHEN and CDR2 SYDVKM. CDR3 residues: CASTEDRNIEAFF. The CDR3 DNA sequence: TGTGCCAGCACAGAAGACAGAAATATTGAAGCTTTCTTT. Filled out from reference TRBV28 and TRBJ1-1, the complete variable domain reads DVKVTQSSRYLVKRTGEKVFLECVQDMDHENMFWYRQDPGLGLRLIYFSYDVKMKEKGDIPEGYSVSREKKERFSLILESASTNQTSMYLCASTEDRNIEAFFGQGTRLTVV.

The V and J genes are TRBV28 and TRBJ1-1, with a tentative D call TRBD1 (5 bases). Germline loops: CDR1 MDHEN, CDR2 SYDVKM. The CDR3 loop spans 14 amino acids. Trimming removed 2 bases from V and 0 bases from J, with 7 bases in between. In DNA form, the CDR3 reads TGTGCCAGCAGTTTAGGGGCCCTGAACACTGAAGCTTTCTTT. Translation gives CASSLGALNTEAFF.